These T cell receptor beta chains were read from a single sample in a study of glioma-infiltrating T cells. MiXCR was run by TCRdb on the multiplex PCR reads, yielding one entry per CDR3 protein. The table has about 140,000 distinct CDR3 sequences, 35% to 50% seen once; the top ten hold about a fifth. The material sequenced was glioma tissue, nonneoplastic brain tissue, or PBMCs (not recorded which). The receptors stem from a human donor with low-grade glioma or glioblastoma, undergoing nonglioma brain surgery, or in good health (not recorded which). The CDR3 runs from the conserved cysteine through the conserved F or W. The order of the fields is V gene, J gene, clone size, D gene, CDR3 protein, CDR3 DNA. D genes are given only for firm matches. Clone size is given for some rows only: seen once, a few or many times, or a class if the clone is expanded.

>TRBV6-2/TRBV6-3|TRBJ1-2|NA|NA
CASSYLPRGRFGYTF
TGTGCCAGCAGCTACCTCCCCCGGGGCCGGTTTGGCTACACCTTC
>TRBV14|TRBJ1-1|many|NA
CASSLFVNSAEAFF
TGTGCCAGCAGCCTCTTTGTAAACAGTGCTGAAGCTTTCTTT
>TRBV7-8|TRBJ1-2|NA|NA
CASSFLGEGYTF
TGTGCCAGCAGCTTTCTGGGGGAAGGCTACACCTTC
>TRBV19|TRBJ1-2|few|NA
CASSINENGYTF
TGTGCCAGTAGTATCAACGAGAATGGCTACACCTTC
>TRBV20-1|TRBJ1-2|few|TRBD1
CSARPLQGANYGYTF
TGCAGTGCTAGACCCCTACAGGGGGCGAACTATGGCTACACCTTC
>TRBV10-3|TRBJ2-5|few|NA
CAISDGEETQYF
TGTGCCATCAGTGATGGAGAGGAGACCCAGTACTTC
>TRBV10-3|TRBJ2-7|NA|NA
CAITLTSSYNEQYF
TGTGCCATCACCCTAACTAGTTCCTACAACGAGCAGTACTTC
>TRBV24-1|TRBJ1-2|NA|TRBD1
CATSDPGTGYGYTF
TGTGCCACCAGTGATCCCGGGACAGGCTATGGCTACACCTTC
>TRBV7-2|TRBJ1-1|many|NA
CASSLRMNTEAFF
TGTGCCAGCAGCTTACGCATGAACACTGAAGCTTTCTTT
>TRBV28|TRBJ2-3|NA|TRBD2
CASSLGGEGIADTQYF
TGTGCCAGCAGTTTAGGAGGGGAGGGTATCGCAGATACGCAGTATTTT
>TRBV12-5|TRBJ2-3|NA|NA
CASGLPGADTQYF
TGTGCTAGTGGCCTCCCCGGAGCAGATACGCAGTATTTT
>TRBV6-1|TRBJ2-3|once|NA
CASIDGIKVSDTQYF
TGTGCCAGCATCGACGGGATCAAAGTCTCAGATACGCAGTATTTT
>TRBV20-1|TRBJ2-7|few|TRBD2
CSARKLAGGHNLYEQYF
TGCAGTGCTAGAAAACTAGCGGGAGGCCATAACCTCTACGAGCAGTACTTC
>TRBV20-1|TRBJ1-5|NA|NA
CSAWTPDQPQHF
TGCAGTGCTTGGACACCTGATCAGCCCCAGCATTTT
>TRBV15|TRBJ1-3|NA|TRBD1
CATSRGTGGSGNTIYF
TGTGCCACCAGCCGGGGGACAGGGGGCTCTGGAAACACCATATATTTT
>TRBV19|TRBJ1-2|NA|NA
CASRTGGYGYTF
TGTGCCAGTAGAACGGGAGGCTATGGCTACACCTTC
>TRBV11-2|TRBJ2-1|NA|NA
CASSLNKERRQFF
TGTGCCAGCAGCTTAAATAAGGAACGACGACAGTTCTTC
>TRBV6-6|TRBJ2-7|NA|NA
CASSYSGGASYEQYF
TGTGCCAGCAGTTACTCGGGCGGGGCGAGCTACGAGCAGTACTTC
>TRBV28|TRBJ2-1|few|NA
CASSLEDVSYNEQFF
TGTGCCAGCAGTTTGGAGGACGTCTCCTACAATGAGCAGTTCTTC
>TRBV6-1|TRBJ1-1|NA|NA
CASSPGNTEAFF
TGTGCCTCCTCCCCAGGGAACACTGAAGCTTTCTTT
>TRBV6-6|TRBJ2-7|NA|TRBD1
CASSYSLGQGDDEQYF
TGTGCCAGCAGTTACTCTCTGGGACAGGGGGATGACGAGCAGTACTTC
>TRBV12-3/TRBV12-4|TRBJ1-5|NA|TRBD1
CASSFRAGGRQPQHF
TGTGCCAGCAGTTTTCGGGCAGGGGGTCGGCAGCCCCAGCATTTT
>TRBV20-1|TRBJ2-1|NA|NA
CSARGDTSGEQFF
TGCAGTGCTAGAGGGGACACCAGCGGTGAGCAGTTCTTC
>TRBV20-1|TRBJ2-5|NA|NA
CSARSGAGGLSETQYF
TGCAGTGCTAGGAGTGGTGCCGGGGGGCTCAGTGAGACCCAGTACTTC
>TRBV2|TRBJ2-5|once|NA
CASTGTSEETQYF
TGTGCCAGCACTGGGACATCGGAAGAGACCCAGTACTTC
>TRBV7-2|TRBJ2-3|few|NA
CASSLLSPFTDTQYF
TGTGCCAGCAGCTTATTATCCCCATTCACAGATACGCAGTATTTT
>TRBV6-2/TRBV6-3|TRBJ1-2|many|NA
CASSYRQEYYGYTF
TGTGCCAGCAGTTACCGCCAGGAATACTATGGCTACACCTTC
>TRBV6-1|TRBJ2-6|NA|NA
CASSHTTSSGANVLTF
TGTGCCAGCAGCCACACGACTAGCTCTGGGGCCAACGTCCTGACTTTC
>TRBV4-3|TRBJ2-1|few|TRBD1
CASSQYKPSGTGYYEQFF
TGCGCCAGCAGCCAATATAAACCCTCGGGGACAGGGTATTATGAGCAGTTCTTC
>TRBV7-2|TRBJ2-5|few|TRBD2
CASSSFLAGARETQYF
TGTGCCAGCAGCTCCTTCCTAGCGGGAGCCCGAGAGACCCAGTACTTC
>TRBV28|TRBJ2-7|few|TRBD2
CASGGLAGDYEQYF
TGTGCCAGCGGGGGCCTAGCGGGAGACTACGAGCAGTACTTC
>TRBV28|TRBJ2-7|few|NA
CASSWSHNYEQYF
TGTGCCAGCAGTTGGAGTCACAACTACGAGCAGTACTTC
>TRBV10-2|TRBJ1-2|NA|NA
CASSASLYGYTF
TGCGCCAGCAGTGCGTCGCTGTATGGCTACACCTTC
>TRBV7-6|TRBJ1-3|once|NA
CASSLVPPYDSGNTIYF
TGTGCCAGCAGCTTAGTACCCCCCTACGACTCTGGAAACACCATATATTTT
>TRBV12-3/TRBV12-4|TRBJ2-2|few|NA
CASSLDRGELFF
TGTGCCAGCAGTCTCGACCGCGGGGAGCTGTTTTTT
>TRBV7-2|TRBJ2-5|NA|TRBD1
CASSSTQTGTKTQYF
TGTGCCAGCAGCTCCACACAGACAGGGACGAAGACCCAGTACTTC
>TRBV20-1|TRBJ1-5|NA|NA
CSARERLEPQHF
TGCAGTGCTAGAGAACGCCTGGAGCCCCAGCATTTT
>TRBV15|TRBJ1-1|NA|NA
CATSFTGENTEAFF
TGTGCCACCAGCTTTACAGGCGAGAACACTGAAGCTTTCTTT
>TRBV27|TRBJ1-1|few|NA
CASSLPGRSAGAFF
TGTGCCAGCAGTCTTCCAGGGAGGTCGGCAGGAGCTTTCTTT
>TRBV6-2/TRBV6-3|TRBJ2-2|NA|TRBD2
CASSPLAGGRAGELFF
TGTGCCAGCAGCCCCCTAGCGGGGGGGCGGGCCGGGGAGCTGTTTTTT
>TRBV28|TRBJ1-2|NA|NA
CASSLWGGLDYGYTF
TGTGCCAGCAGTTTATGGGGGGGGCTTGACTATGGCTACACCTTC
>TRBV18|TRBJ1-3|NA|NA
CASSPGTFGNTIYF
TGTGCCAGCTCACCCGGGACATTTGGAAACACCATATATTTT
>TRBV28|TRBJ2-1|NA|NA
CASIRGFSYNEKFF
TGTGCCAGCATAAGGGGTTTCTCCTACAATGAGAAGTTCTTC
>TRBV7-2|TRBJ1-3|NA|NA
CASSPGGGNTIYF
TGTGCCAGCAGCCCTGGGGGCGGAAACACCATATATTTT
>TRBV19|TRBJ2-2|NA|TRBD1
CASSPGQKNTGELFF
TGTGCCAGTAGTCCGGGACAGAAGAACACCGGGGAGCTGTTTTTT
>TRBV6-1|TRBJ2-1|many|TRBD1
CASRTGGRNEQFF
TGTGCCAGTCGGACAGGGGGTAGGAATGAGCAGTTCTTC
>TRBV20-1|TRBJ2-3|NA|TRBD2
CSAFSREGPSTDTQYF
TGCAGTGCCTTCTCGCGGGAGGGGCCCAGCACAGATACGCAGTATTTT
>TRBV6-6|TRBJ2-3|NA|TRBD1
CVSSTTGGRDTQYF
TGTGTCAGCAGTACCACAGGGGGCAGGGATACGCAGTATTTT
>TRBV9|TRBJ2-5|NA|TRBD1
CASSPPRGGPETQYF
TGTGCCAGCAGCCCTCCCCGAGGGGGCCCAGAGACCCAGTACTTC
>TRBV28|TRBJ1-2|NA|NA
CASQQGGLGYTF
TGTGCCAGCCAACAGGGAGGGCTAGGCTACACCTTC
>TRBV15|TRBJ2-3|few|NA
CATSRSPLGTDTQYF
TGTGCCACCAGCCGATCACCTTTGGGCACAGATACGCAGTATTTT
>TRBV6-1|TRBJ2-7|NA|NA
CASSDGLSYEQYF
TGTGCCAGCAGCGACGGGCTCTCCTACGAGCAGTACTTC
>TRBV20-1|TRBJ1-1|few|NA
CSARWGTTTEAFF
TGCAGTGCTAGGTGGGGTACGACCACTGAAGCTTTCTTT
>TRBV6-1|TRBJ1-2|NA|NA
CASSEGPGIYGYTF
TGTGCCAGCAGTGAAGGTCCGGGGATCTATGGCTACACCTTC
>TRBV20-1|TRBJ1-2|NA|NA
CSATRAGAGYGYTF
TGTAGTGCTACCAGAGCCGGGGCAGGGTATGGCTACACCTTC
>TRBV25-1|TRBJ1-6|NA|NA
CASSALGDSPLHF
TGTGCCAGCAGTGCGCTGGGGGATTCACCCCTCCACTTT